A selection of T cell receptor beta chains follows, all from one sample in a study of cytomegalovirus exposure and HLA in healthy donors. Libraries were prepared by immunoSEQ multiplex PCR; TCRdb keeps only in-frame clonotypes and omits some of them. The sample table includes around 80,000 clones. The specimen was PBMCs. These receptors all stem from a man aged 40-50 years in good health and CMV-seronegative. CDR3s include the opening cysteine and the closing phenylalanine or tryptophan. The D gene is left open where the match is weak.

d_gene: NA; j_gene: TRBJ1-6; v_gene: TRBV18; CDR3nt: TGTGCCAGCTCACGACAGGACACCCTCCACTTT; CDR3aa: CASSRQDTLHF
d_gene: NA; j_gene: TRBJ2-3; v_gene: TRBV6-5; CDR3nt: TGTGCCAGCAGAACTGGGGCCCAAGGTGAGGATACGCAGTATTTT; CDR3aa: CASRTGAQGEDTQYF
d_gene: TRBD2; j_gene: TRBJ2-1; v_gene: TRBV2; CDR3nt: TGTGCCAGCGGGGGGGGACTAGCGGGAGTCAATGAGCAGTTCTTC; CDR3aa: CASGGGLAGVNEQFF
d_gene: TRBD1; j_gene: TRBJ2-1; v_gene: TRBV6-6; CDR3nt: TGTGCCAGCAGTCCCCGGGACAGGGCCGGGAATGAGCAGTTCTTC; CDR3aa: CASSPRDRAGNEQFF
d_gene: NA; j_gene: TRBJ2-2; v_gene: TRBV6-6; CDR3nt: TGTGCCAGCAGTTACCGGGGGAGCACCGGGGAGCTGTTTTTT; CDR3aa: CASSYRGSTGELFF
d_gene: NA; j_gene: TRBJ2-5; v_gene: TRBV14; CDR3nt: TGTGCCAGCAGCCCCATGCAGGTCCAAGAGACCCAGTACTTC; CDR3aa: CASSPMQVQETQYF
d_gene: NA; j_gene: TRBJ2-7; v_gene: TRBV5-1; CDR3nt: TGCGCCAGCAGCTTGTCGTTGGGGCCCTCCGAGCAGTACTTC; CDR3aa: CASSLSLGPSEQYF
d_gene: TRBD1; j_gene: TRBJ1-2; v_gene: TRBV25-1; CDR3nt: TGTGCCAGCAGCGAGGGACAGTTCTATGGCTACACCTTC; CDR3aa: CASSEGQFYGYTF
d_gene: TRBD1; j_gene: TRBJ1-5; v_gene: TRBV2; CDR3nt: TGTGCCAGCAGTGGCCGGGACAGTCGCAATCAGCCCCAGCATTTT; CDR3aa: CASSGRDSRNQPQHF
d_gene: TRBD2; j_gene: TRBJ2-1; v_gene: TRBV19; CDR3nt: TGTGCCAGTAGTATAGGAGCGGGAGTCACCTACAATGAGCAGTTCTTC; CDR3aa: CASSIGAGVTYNEQFF
d_gene: TRBD2; j_gene: TRBJ2-3; v_gene: TRBV7-9; CDR3nt: TGTGCCAGCAGCTTTGGCGGGGGGGGCCCTTATAGCACAGATACGCAGTATTTT; CDR3aa: CASSFGGGGPYSTDTQYF
d_gene: NA; j_gene: TRBJ2-5; v_gene: TRBV5-6; CDR3nt: TGTGCCAGCAGCTTGTATCGGACAGAGGAGACCCAGTACTTC; CDR3aa: CASSLYRTEETQYF
d_gene: TRBD1; j_gene: TRBJ1-2; v_gene: TRBV11-2; CDR3nt: TGTGCCAGCAGCACCTCCGGGACAGGGGATGGCTACACCTTC; CDR3aa: CASSTSGTGDGYTF
d_gene: TRBD2; j_gene: TRBJ2-5; v_gene: TRBV9; CDR3nt: TGTGCCAGCAGCCCTAGACTAGCGGGGCAAGAGACCCAGTACTTC; CDR3aa: CASSPRLAGQETQYF
d_gene: TRBD1; j_gene: TRBJ1-4; v_gene: TRBV2; CDR3nt: TGTGCCAGCAGCCAACAGGGGGGGAGTAATGAAAAACTGTTTTTT; CDR3aa: CASSQQGGSNEKLFF
d_gene: TRBD1; j_gene: TRBJ2-7; v_gene: TRBV9; CDR3nt: TGTGCCAGCAGCACAAGGGACAGGTCCTTCGACGAGCAGTACTTC; CDR3aa: CASSTRDRSFDEQYF
d_gene: TRBD1; j_gene: TRBJ2-1; v_gene: TRBV19; CDR3nt: TGTGCCAGTAGTATTGATGAGACAGGGGCCTACAATGAGCAGTTCTTC; CDR3aa: CASSIDETGAYNEQFF
d_gene: TRBD1; j_gene: TRBJ1-6; v_gene: TRBV6-5; CDR3nt: TGTGCCAGCAGTCCCGACAGGGTCTCACCCCTCCACTTT; CDR3aa: CASSPDRVSPLHF
d_gene: NA; j_gene: TRBJ1-4; v_gene: TRBV6-1; CDR3nt: TGTGCCGGGGGGACTAATGAAAAACTGTTTTTT; CDR3aa: CAGGTNEKLFF
d_gene: TRBD2; j_gene: TRBJ2-1; v_gene: TRBV6-5; CDR3nt: TGTGCCAGCAGTTACTGGCTAGCGGGAGGCTCTGATGAGCAGTTCTTC; CDR3aa: CASSYWLAGGSDEQFF
d_gene: NA; j_gene: TRBJ1-2; v_gene: TRBV2; CDR3nt: TGTGCCAGCCGTTTCGGGGACTATGGCTACACCTTC; CDR3aa: CASRFGDYGYTF
d_gene: NA; j_gene: TRBJ1-3; v_gene: TRBV7-7; CDR3nt: TGTGCCAGCAGCCCAAGTAACAGGGCTGGAAACACCATATATTTT; CDR3aa: CASSPSNRAGNTIYF
d_gene: NA; j_gene: TRBJ1-2; v_gene: TRBV5-1; CDR3nt: TGCGCCAGCAGCTTGGCGGGGGGCAGGCAAGGGTATGGCTACACCTTC; CDR3aa: CASSLAGGRQGYGYTF
d_gene: TRBD1; j_gene: TRBJ1-1; v_gene: TRBV7-2; CDR3nt: TGTGCCAGCAACTACAGGGGGAACACTGAAGCTTTCTTT; CDR3aa: CASNYRGNTEAFF
d_gene: TRBD2; j_gene: TRBJ2-1; v_gene: TRBV30; CDR3nt: TGTGCCTGGAGTGAGCTAGCGGTGTCCTACAATGAGCAGTTCTTC; CDR3aa: CAWSELAVSYNEQFF
d_gene: NA; j_gene: TRBJ1-5; v_gene: TRBV19; CDR3nt: TGTGCCAGTAGTATTTCAGGGGTGGGCAATCAGCCCCAGCATTTT; CDR3aa: CASSISGVGNQPQHF